Listed below are T cell receptor beta chains from one sample, sequenced in a study of blood T cell repertoires in COVID-19. Profiling relied on immunoSEQ multiplex PCR, and the TCRdb table lists in-frame clones only, not all of them. The sample lists under 200,000 clones; approximately 90% were seen once. What was sequenced was peripheral blood. These receptor sequences come from a man between 18 and 29 years old with acute or convalescent COVID-19. CDR3s include the opening cysteine and the closing phenylalanine or tryptophan. The order of the fields is V gene, CDR3 protein.

>TRBV9
CASSSSFARDRANTEAFF
>TRBV5-1
CASSGSTAYNEQFF
>TRBV5-1
CASSLTGGDSPLHF
>TRBV18
CASSPRQDLYNEQFF
>TRBV6-5
CASSYSIWGEEKLFF
>TRBV27
CASSLSGYEQYF
>TRBV18
CASSPRQELGTEAFF
>TRBV10-3
CAISAIGQGYTEAFF
>TRBV5-4
CASSPTGATEAFF
>TRBV5-1
CASSPGVKPTGELFF
>TRBV19
CASSIDDRRGGYTF